This TCR beta chain was sequenced in a study of blood T cell repertoires in COVID-19. CDR1 and CDR2 (germline): SGDLS, YYNGEE. Trimming took off 1 base at V and 0 bases at J, with 13 bases between the two ends. The CDR3 is made up of 16 amino acids. As handled by the study authors: Counts of nucleated cells, estimated from reference gene primer amplification, were obtained. Assay used: immunoSEQ multiplex PCR; TCRdb lists only in-frame clones, some missing. D and trimming come from the DNA, and the V and J calls and clone size come from that table. Of approximately 200,000 clones in the sample, 85% to 90% were seen once.

This receptor was taken from a woman aged 60 to 75 with acute or convalescent COVID-19. The V call is TRBV9, the J call TRBJ1-2; D is uncertain. Material for sequencing was peripheral blood. CDR3 sequence: CASSVSADPANYGYTF. The CDR3, as DNA: TGTGCCAGCAGCGTATCCGCAGATCCAGCTAACTATGGCTACACCTTC.